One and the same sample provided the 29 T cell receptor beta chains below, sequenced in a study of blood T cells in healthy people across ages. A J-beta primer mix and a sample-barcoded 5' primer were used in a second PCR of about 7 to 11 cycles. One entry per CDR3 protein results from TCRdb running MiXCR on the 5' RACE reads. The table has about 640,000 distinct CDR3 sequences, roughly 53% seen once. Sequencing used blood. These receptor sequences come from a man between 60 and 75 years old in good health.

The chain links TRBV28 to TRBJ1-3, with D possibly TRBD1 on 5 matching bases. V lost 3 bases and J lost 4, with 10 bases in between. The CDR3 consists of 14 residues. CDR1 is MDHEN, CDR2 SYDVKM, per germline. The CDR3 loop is CASSFQGLGNTIYF. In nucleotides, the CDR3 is TGTGCCAGCAGTTTCCAGGGTCTCGGAAACACCATATATTTT.

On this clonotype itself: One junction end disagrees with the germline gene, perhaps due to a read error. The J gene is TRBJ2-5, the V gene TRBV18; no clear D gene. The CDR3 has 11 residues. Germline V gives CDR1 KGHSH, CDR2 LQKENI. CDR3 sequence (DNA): TGTGCCTGCTCACCTCAAGAGATCCAGTACTTC. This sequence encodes CACSPQEIQYF.

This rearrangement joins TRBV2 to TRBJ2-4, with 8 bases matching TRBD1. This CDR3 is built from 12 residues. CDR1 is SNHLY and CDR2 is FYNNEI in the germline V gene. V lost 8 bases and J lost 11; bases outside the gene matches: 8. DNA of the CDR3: TGTGCCAGCCTGGGACAGGAAATAGTTCAGTACTTC. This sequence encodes CASLGQEIVQYF.

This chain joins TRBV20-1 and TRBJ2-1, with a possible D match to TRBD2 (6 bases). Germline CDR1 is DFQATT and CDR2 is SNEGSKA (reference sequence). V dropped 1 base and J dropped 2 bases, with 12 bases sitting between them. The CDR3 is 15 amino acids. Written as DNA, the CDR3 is TGCAGTGCTAGAGGCGGGGTAGGAACCTACAATGAGCAGTTCTTC. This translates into CSARGGVGTYNEQFF.

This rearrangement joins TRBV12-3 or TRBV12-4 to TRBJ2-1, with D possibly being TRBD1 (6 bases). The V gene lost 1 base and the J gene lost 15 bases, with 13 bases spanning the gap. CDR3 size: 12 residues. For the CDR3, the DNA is TGTGCCAGCAGTTTAGGCTGGGGGACACTGTTCTTC. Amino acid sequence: CASSLGWGTLFF.

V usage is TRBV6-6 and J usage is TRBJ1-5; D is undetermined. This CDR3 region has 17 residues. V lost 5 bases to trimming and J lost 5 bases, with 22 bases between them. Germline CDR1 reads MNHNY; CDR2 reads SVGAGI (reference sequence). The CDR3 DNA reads TGTGCCAGCAGTCCCTGGACCTCCGGGCTCTCTGATCAGCCCCAGCATTTT. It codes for CASSPWTSGLSDQPQHF.

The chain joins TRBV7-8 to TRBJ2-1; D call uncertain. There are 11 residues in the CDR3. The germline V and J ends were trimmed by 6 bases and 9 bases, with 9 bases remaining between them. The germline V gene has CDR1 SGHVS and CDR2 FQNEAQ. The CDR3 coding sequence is TGTGCCAGCAGTAACCGAGGTGAGCAGTTCTTC. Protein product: CASSNRGEQFF.

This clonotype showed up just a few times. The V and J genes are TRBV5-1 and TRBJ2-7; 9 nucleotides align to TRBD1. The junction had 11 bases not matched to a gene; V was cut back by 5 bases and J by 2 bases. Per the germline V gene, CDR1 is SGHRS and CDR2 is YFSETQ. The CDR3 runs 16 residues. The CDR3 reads CASSRHPGQGPYEQYF. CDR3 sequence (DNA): TGCGCCAGCAGTCGACACCCGGGACAGGGTCCCTACGAGCAGTACTTC. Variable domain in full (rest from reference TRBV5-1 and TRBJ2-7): KAGVTQTPRYLIKTRGQQVTLSCSPISGHRSVSWYQQTPGQGLQFLFEYFSETQRNKGNFPGRFSGRQFSNSRSEMNVSTLELGDSALYLCASSRHPGQGPYEQYFGPGTRLTVT.

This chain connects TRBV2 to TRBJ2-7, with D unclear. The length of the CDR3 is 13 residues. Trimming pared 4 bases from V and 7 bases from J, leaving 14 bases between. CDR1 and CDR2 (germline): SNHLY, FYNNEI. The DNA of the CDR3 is TGTGCCAGCAGTGTGTCGTGGGGTTTGGAGCAGTACTTC. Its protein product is CASSVSWGLEQYF.

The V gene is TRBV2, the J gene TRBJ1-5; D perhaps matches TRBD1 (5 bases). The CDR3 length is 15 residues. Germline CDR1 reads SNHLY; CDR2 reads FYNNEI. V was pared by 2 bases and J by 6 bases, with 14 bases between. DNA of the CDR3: TGTGCCAGCAGTGAAAACGGGCAGGGTACTCAGCCCCAGCATTTT. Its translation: CASSENGQGTQPQHF.

The CDR3 loop reads CASSVALAKETQYF. For the CDR3, the DNA is TGTGCCAGCAGCGTAGCTTTGGCAAAAGAGACCCAGTACTTC. The V and J genes are TRBV9 and TRBJ2-5; D is unresolved. CDR3 length: 14 amino acids. V dropped 0 bases and J dropped 3 bases, with 9 bases sitting between them. In germline, CDR1 is SGDLS, CDR2 YYNGEE. Together with reference TRBV9 and TRBJ2-5, the CDR3 gives the full variable domain: DSGVTQTPKHLITATGQRVTLRCSPRSGDLSVYWYQQSLDQGLQFLIQYYNGEERAKGNILERFSAQQFPDLHSELNLSSLELGDSALYFCASSVALAKETQYFGPGTRLLVL.

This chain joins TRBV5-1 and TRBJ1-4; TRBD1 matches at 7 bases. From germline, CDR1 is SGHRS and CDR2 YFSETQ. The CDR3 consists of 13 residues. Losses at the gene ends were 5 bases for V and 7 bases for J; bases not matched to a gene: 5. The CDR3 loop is CASRETGSEKLFF. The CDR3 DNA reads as TGCGCCAGCAGAGAGACAGGGAGTGAAAAACTGTTTTTT.

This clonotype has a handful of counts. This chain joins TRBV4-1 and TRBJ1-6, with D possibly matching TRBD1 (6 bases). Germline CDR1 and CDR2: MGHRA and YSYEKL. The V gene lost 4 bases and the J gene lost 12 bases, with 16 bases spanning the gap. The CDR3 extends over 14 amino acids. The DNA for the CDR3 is TGCGCCAGCAGCCCCCAGAAGGGGGGCGGACCCCTCCACTTT. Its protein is CASSPQKGGGPLHF.

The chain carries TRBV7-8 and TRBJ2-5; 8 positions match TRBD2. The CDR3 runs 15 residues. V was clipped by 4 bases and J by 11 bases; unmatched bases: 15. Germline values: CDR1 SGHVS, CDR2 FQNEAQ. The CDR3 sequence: CASSSGGSQFAGQYF. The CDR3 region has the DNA TGTGCCAGCAGCTCGGGGGGGTCACAATTTGCCGGGCAGTACTTC.

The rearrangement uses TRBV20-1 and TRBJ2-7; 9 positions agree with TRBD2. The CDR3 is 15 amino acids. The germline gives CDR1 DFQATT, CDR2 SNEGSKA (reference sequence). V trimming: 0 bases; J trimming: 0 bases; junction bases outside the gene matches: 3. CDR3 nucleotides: TGCAGTGCTAGAGAAGGTAGCGGGAGCTCCTACGAGCAGTACTTC. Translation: CSAREGSGSSYEQYF.

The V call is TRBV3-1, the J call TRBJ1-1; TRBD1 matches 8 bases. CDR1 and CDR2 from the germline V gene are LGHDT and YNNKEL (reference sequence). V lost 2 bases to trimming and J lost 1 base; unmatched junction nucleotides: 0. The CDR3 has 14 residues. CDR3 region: CASSQQGANTEAFF. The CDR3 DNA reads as TGTGCCAGCAGCCAACAGGGGGCGAACACTGAAGCTTTCTTT. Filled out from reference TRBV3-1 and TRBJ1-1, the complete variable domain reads DTAVSQTPKYLVTQMGNDKSIKCEQNLGHDTMYWYKQDSKKFLKIMFSYNNKELIINETVPNRFSPKSPDKAHLNLHINSLELGDSAVYFCASSQQGANTEAFFGQGTRLTVV.

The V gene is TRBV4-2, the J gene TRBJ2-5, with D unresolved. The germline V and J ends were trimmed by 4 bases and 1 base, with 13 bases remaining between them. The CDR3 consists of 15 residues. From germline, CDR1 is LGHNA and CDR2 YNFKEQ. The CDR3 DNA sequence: TGTGCCAGCAGCCCCAGGTTTCTTCTCCAAGAGACCCAGTACTTC. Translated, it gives CASSPRFLLQETQYF.

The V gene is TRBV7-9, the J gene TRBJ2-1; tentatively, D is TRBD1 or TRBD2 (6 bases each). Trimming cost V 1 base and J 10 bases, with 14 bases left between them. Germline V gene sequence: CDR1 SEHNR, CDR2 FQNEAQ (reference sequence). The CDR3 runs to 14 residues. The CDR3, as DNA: TGTGCCAGCAGCTTAGAGGGGGGCTTTTACGAGCAGTTCTTC. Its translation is CASSLEGGFYEQFF.

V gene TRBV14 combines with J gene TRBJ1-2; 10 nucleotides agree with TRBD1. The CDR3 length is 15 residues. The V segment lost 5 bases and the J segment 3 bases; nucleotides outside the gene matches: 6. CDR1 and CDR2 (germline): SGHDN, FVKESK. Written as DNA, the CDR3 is TGTGCCAGCAGCAGAATCGGGACAGGGGACTATGGCTACACCTTC. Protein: CASSRIGTGDYGYTF.

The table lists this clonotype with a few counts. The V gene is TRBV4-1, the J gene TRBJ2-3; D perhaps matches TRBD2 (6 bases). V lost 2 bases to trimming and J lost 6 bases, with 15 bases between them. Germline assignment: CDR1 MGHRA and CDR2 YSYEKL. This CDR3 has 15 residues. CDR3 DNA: TGCGCCAGCAGCCAACTGGGACTCTCATCGGATACGCAGTATTTT. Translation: CASSQLGLSSDTQYF.

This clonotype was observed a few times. The CDR3 is CASSEGLSGAQYF. CDR3 nucleotide sequence: TGTGCCAGCAGTGAGGGACTTAGTGGGGCGCAGTATTTT. The V call is TRBV6-1, the J call TRBJ2-3; TRBD2 might be the D (6 bases). V gave up 3 bases and J gave up 10 bases, with 14 bases separating them. The CDR3 runs 13 residues. Looked up from germline, CDR1 is MNHNS and CDR2 is SASEGT.

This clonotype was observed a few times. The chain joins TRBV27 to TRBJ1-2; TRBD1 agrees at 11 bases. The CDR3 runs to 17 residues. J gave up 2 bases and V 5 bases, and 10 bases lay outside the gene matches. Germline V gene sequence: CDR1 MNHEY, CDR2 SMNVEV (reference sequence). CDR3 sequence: CASSRTGGRSANYGYTF. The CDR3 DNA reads TGTGCCAGCAGTCGGACAGGGGGCAGGTCGGCGAACTATGGCTACACCTTC.

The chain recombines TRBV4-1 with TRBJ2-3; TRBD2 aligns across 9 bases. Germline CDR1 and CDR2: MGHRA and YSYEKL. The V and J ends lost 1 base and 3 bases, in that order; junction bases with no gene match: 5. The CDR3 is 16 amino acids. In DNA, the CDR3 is TGCGCCAGCAGCCAAGCGCGGGGGGGCGATACAGATACGCAGTATTTT. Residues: CASSQARGGDTDTQYF.

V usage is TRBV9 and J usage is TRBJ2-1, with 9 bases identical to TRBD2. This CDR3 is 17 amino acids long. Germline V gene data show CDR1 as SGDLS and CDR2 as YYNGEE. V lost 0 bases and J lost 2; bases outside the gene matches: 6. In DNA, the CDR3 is TGTGCCAGCAGCGTAGTTCCTAGCGGGGAGGCCTACAATGAGCAGTTCTTC. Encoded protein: CASSVVPSGEAYNEQFF. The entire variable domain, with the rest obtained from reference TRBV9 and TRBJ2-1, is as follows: DSGVTQTPKHLITATGQRVTLRCSPRSGDLSVYWYQQSLDQGLQFLIQYYNGEERAKGNILERFSAQQFPDLHSELNLSSLELGDSALYFCASSVVPSGEAYNEQFFGPGTRLTVL.

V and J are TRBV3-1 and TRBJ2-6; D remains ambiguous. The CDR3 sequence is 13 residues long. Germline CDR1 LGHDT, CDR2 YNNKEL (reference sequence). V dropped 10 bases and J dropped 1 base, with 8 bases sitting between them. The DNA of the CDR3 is TGTGCCACCCGATCTTCTGGGGCCAACGTCCTGACTTTC. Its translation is CATRSSGANVLTF.

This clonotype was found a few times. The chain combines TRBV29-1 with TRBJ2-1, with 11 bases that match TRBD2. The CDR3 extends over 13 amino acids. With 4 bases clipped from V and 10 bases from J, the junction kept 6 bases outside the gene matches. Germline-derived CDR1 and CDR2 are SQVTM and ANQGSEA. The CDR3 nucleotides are TGCAGCGTTGCGAGACTAGCGGGGTGGGAGCAGTTCTTC. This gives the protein CSVARLAGWEQFF.

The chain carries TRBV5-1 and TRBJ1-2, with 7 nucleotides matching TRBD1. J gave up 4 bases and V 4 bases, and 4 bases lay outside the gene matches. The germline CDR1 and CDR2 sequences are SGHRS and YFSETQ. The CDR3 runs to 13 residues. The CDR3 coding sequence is TGCGCCAGCAGCCCGGGACAGTCCTATGGCTACACCTTC. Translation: CASSPGQSYGYTF.

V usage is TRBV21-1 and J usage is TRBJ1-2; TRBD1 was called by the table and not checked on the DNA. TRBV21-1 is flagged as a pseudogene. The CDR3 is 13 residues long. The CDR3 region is CASSRWQGYGYTF. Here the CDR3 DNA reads TGTGCCAGCAGCAGGTGGCAGGGGTACGGCTACACCTTC.

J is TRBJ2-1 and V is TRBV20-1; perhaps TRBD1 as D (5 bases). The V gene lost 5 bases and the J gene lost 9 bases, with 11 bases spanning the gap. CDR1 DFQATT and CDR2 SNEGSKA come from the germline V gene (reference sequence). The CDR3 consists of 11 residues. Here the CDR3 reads CSAVRETEQFF. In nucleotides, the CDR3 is TGCAGTGCTGTCAGGGAAACTGAGCAGTTCTTC.